One and the same sample provided the 21 T cell receptor beta chains below, sequenced in a study of graft-versus-host responses after intestinal transplantation. Sequencing used immunoSEQ multiplex PCR; TCRdb keeps in-frame clones, though not all of them. The top ten clones hold 8% of a sample with 65,000 to 85,000 clones, 80% to 90% of them seen once. No antigen has been assigned to these receptors. The sample consisted of unstimulated CD8+ T cells sorted from spleen or lymph node cells, taken before transplant. These receptors were obtained from a human donor who was the organ donor for an intestinal transplant.

The chain links TRBV27 to TRBJ2-2; D is possibly TRBD2 (6 bases). This CDR3 spans 14 amino acids. CDR1 is MNHEY, CDR2 SMNVEV, per germline (reference sequence). Deletions cut 3 bases from V and 7 bases from J, with 12 bases between. Here the CDR3 DNA reads TGTGCCAGCAGTTTCGGGGGTGGGGGCGGGGAGCTGTTTTTT. This gives the protein CASSFGGGGGELFF.

The chain recombines TRBV6-1 with TRBJ1-1; D possibly corresponds to TRBD1 (6 bases). V was pared by 0 bases and J by 5 bases, with 19 bases between. The CDR3 spans 17 residues. The germline V gene encodes CDR1 MNHNS and CDR2 SASEGT. CDR3 residues: CASSEAPLTGFGTEAFF. CDR3 in DNA: TGTGCCAGCAGTGAAGCCCCCCTCACAGGGTTTGGAACTGAAGCTTTCTTT.

The chain couples TRBV6-1 to TRBJ1-4; D may be TRBD1 (5 bases). V was pared by 6 bases and J by 10 bases, with 18 bases between. The CDR3 runs to 14 residues. Germline V gene sequence: CDR1 MNHNS, CDR2 SASEGT. CDR3 in amino acids: CASRKGRPGGKLFF. CDR3 coding DNA: TGTGCCAGCAGGAAGGGACGGCCCGGGGGAAAACTGTTTTTT.

This clone was counted between two and nine times. The CDR3, as DNA: TGTGCCAGCAGCCCGTGGACCCAGATGAACACTGAAGCTTTCTTT. Amino acid sequence: CASSPWTQMNTEAFF. The rearrangement joins TRBV5-6 to TRBJ1-1, with D unresolved. The CDR3 sequence is 15 residues long. CDR1 is SGHDT, CDR2 YYEEEE, per germline. Trimming took off 4 bases at V and 0 bases at J, with 13 bases between the two ends.

The rearrangement links TRBV7-9 to TRBJ2-7; TRBD2 is a possible D gene (6 bases). The CDR3 runs 12 residues. Germline CDR1 and CDR2: SEHNR and FQNEAQ (reference sequence). V gave up 5 bases and J gave up 6 bases, with 11 bases separating them. The DNA for the CDR3 is TGTGCCAGCAGCCAAGGGACTCTCGAGCAGTACTTC. Amino acid sequence: CASSQGTLEQYF.

The chain links TRBV27 to TRBJ1-5; D is possibly TRBD1 (6 bases). CDR1 is MNHEY and CDR2 is SMNVEV in the germline V gene (reference sequence). Trimming left V 6 bases short and J 3 bases short, with 12 bases between. This CDR3 has 14 residues. CDR3 DNA: TGTGCCAGCAGCTTAACAGGGTACAATCAGCCCCAGCATTTT. Translating gives CASSLTGYNQPQHF.

This sequence joins TRBV18 and TRBJ1-1; D remains unclear. This CDR3 has 16 residues. Germline CDR1 and CDR2: KGHSH and LQKENI. The V gene lost 4 bases and the J gene lost 3 bases, with 18 bases spanning the gap. CDR3 nucleotides: TGTGCCAGCTCACAGGCCTCGTTAAGGTTGGACACTGAAGCTTTCTTT. Its protein is CASSQASLRLDTEAFF.

The chain has TRBV27 and TRBJ1-2, with D possibly being TRBD1 (5 bases). V was pared by 3 bases and J by 8 bases, with 10 bases between. The germline gives CDR1 MNHEY, CDR2 SMNVEV (reference sequence). The CDR3 runs to 12 residues. CDR3 in amino acids: CASSFRGAGYTF. The CDR3 DNA reads TGTGCCAGCAGTTTCCGGGGCGCCGGCTACACCTTC.

This chain links TRBV6-1 with TRBJ1-2, with a weak D call TRBD1 (6 bases). The CDR3 loop spans 12 amino acids. Trimming pared 7 bases from V and 2 bases from J, leaving 8 bases between. Germline V lookup: CDR1 MNHNS, CDR2 SASEGT. The CDR3 protein is CASIGQNYGYTF. The CDR3 nucleotides are TGTGCCAGCATCGGACAGAACTATGGCTACACCTTC.

The chain recombines TRBV27 with TRBJ2-2; 7 bases are shared with TRBD1. With 8 bases clipped from V and 2 bases from J, the junction kept 11 bases outside the gene matches. The CDR3 contains 16 residues. CDR1 is MNHEY, CDR2 SMNVEV, per germline (reference sequence). The DNA of the CDR3 is TGTGCCAGCTTTCCCTTTGGGACAGTTAACACCGGGGAGCTGTTTTTT. Amino acids: CASFPFGTVNTGELFF.

The chain uses TRBV28 and TRBJ1-1; 9 bases fit TRBD1. Germline loops: CDR1 MDHEN, CDR2 SYDVKM. The V gene end was trimmed by 7 bases and the J gene end by 8 bases; junction bases not matched to a gene: 8. CDR3 length: 13 residues. The CDR3 spells CASNHRGRTEAFF. The CDR3 coding sequence is TGTGCCAGCAACCACAGGGGGCGGACCGAAGCTTTCTTT.

The CDR3 DNA sequence: TGTGCCCTCGAGGGGCAGGAAGAGACCCAGTACTTC. It translates to CALEGQEETQYF. This chain connects TRBV30 to TRBJ2-5; D assignment may be TRBD1 or TRBD2 (5 bases each). Looked up from germline, CDR1 is GTSNPN and CDR2 is SVGIG (reference sequence). Trimming removed 8 bases at V and 3 bases at J, with 13 bases between. This CDR3 has 12 residues.

This clone appeared a few times. The chain recombines TRBV7-2 with TRBJ1-2, with 9 nucleotides matching TRBD1. V dropped 4 bases and J dropped 2; count of bases not matched to a gene: 11. The length of the CDR3 is 17 residues. Germline V gives CDR1 SGHTA, CDR2 FQGNSA. As DNA, the CDR3 is TGTGCCAGCAGCTCCCCTCGGACAGGGGACGCCAACTATGGCTACACCTTC. This translates into CASSSPRTGDANYGYTF.

The rearrangement links TRBV18 to TRBJ2-3; either TRBD1 or TRBD2 may supply D (5 bases each). Trimming pared 0 bases from V and 1 base from J, leaving 11 bases between. Per germline, CDR1 KGHSH and CDR2 LQKENI. The CDR3 sequence is 16 residues long. This CDR3 reads CASSPPAGRGTDTQYF. The CDR3 coding sequence is TGTGCCAGCTCACCACCAGCAGGGCGGGGCACAGATACGCAGTATTTT.

This clone showed up just a few times. V and J are TRBV6-1 and TRBJ2-7; no clear D. The CDR3 spans 15 residues. V was clipped by 2 bases and J by 4 bases, with 15 bases between them. Germline-derived CDR1 and CDR2 are MNHNS and SASEGT. CDR3 nucleotides: TGTGCCAGCAGTGAACTGCCGGGCCCTCAATACGAGCAGTACTTC. Its protein is CASSELPGPQYEQYF.

The chain joins TRBV6-5 to TRBJ2-7, with a weak D call TRBD2 (5 bases). Trimming stripped 5 bases from V and 6 bases from J, with 17 bases between. From germline, CDR1 is MNHEY and CDR2 SVGAGI. CDR3 length equals 14 residues. CDR3 protein: CASSELFEGAEQYF. In DNA form, the CDR3 reads TGTGCCAGCAGTGAATTGTTTGAGGGAGCCGAGCAGTACTTC.

This chain links TRBV9 with TRBJ1-1; the D gene is possibly TRBD1 (5 bases). The germline V and J ends were trimmed by 4 bases and 7 bases, with 14 bases remaining between them. Per germline, CDR1 SGDLS and CDR2 YYNGEE. The CDR3 is 13 residues long. CDR3 region: CASSPPTRVEAFF. The CDR3 region has the DNA TGTGCCAGCAGCCCTCCTACCAGGGTTGAAGCTTTCTTT.

J is TRBJ2-5 and V is TRBV6-4; D is possibly TRBD2 (6 bases). Germline-derived CDR1 and CDR2 are MRHNA and SNTAGT. The CDR3 is 17 residues long. The germline V and J ends were trimmed by 6 bases and 5 bases, with 25 bases remaining between them. CDR3 loop: CASSLSDTTEGWETQYF. In DNA, the CDR3 is TGTGCCAGCAGCTTATCCGATACTACGGAGGGCTGGGAGACCCAGTACTTC.

In DNA form, the CDR3 reads TGTGCCAGCAGCAAAGTGGGACAGAGGCCGTCGACTAATGAAAAACTGTTTTTT. Its protein product is CASSKVGQRPSTNEKLFF. The V call is TRBV21-1, the J call TRBJ1-4; TRBD1 is taken as the D call from the table, unchecked against the DNA. TRBV21-1 is a pseudogene. CDR3 length: 18 residues.

The J gene is TRBJ2-3, the V gene TRBV10-2, with D unresolved. Germline V gene data show CDR1 as WSHSY and CDR2 as SAAADI. This CDR3 is built from 12 residues. V lost 4 bases and J 4 bases, leaving 6 bases between the germline ends. The CDR3 nucleotides are TGCGCCAGCAGTGTGGGCTCAGATACGCAGTATTTT. Its translation is CASSVGSDTQYF.

This chain joins TRBV4-1 and TRBJ2-7, with TRBD1 matching over 9 bases. The V segment lost 4 bases and the J segment 3 bases; nucleotides outside the gene matches: 1. Germline assignment: CDR1 MGHRA and CDR2 YSYEKL. The CDR3 contains 13 residues. This CDR3 reads CASSRGQGYEQYF. The CDR3 DNA follows: TGCGCCAGCAGCCGGGGACAGGGCTACGAGCAGTACTTC.